Listed here is a single T cell receptor (beta chain). The sample comes from a study of blood T cell repertoires in COVID-19. Germline V gene lookup returns CDR1 MNHEY and CDR2 SVGAGI. V gave up 7 bases and J gave up 3 bases; unmatched junction bases: 11. The CDR3 contains 15 residues. Per the original data handling: Researchers report that nucleated cell counts were estimated from reference gene primer amplification. This table comes from immunoSEQ multiplex PCR, and its TCRdb copy is limited to in-frame clones, with some not included. The V and J calls and clone size come from that table; D and trimming were worked out from the DNA. This sample has around 26,000 clones, with 70% to 90% found just once.

This clonotype was sampled from a man aged 70 or older with active COVID-19. The chain couples TRBV6-5 to TRBJ2-5; 7 positions match TRBD2. Sequenced: peripheral blood. In DNA form, the CDR3 reads TGTGCCAGCACCCTAAGTGCGGGGGATGAAGAGACCCAGTACTTC. The encoded protein is CASTLSAGDEETQYF.